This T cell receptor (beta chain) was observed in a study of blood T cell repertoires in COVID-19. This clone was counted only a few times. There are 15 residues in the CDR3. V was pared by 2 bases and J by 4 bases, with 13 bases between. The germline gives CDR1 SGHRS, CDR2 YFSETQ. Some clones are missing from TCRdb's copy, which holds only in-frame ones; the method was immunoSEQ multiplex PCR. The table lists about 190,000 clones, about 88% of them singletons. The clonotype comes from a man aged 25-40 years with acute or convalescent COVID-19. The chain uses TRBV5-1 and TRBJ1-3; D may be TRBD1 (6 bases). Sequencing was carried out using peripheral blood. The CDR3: CASSLQGERGNTIYF. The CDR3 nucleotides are TGCGCCAGCAGCTTACAGGGAGAGAGGGGAAACACCATATATTTT.